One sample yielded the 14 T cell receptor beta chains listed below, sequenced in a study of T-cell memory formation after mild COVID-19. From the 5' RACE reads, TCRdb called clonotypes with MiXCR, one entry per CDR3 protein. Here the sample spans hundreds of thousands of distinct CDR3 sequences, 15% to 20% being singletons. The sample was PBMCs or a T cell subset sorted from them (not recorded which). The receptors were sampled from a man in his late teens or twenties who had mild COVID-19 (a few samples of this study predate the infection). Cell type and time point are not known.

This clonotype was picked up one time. CDR3 sequence (DNA): TGCAGCCCCACCCGGGACTCACTAAGGGGACTCCACGAGCAGTACTTC. Its translation is CSPTRDSLRGLHEQYF. The V and J genes are TRBV29-1 and TRBJ2-7, with D maybe TRBD2 (6 bases). V gave up 8 bases and J gave up 5 bases, with 28 bases separating them. Germline V gives CDR1 SQVTM, CDR2 ANQGSEA. The length of the CDR3 is 16 residues.

CDR3 DNA: TGTGCCAGCAGGGGACTCGGTGGGGGAGCAGAGACCCAGTACTTC. It codes for CASRGLGGGAETQYF. The V gene is TRBV7-8, the J gene TRBJ2-5, with a possible D match to TRBD2 (6 bases). The CDR3 length is 15 residues. V was shortened by 6 bases and J by 4 bases, with 18 bases between the two germline ends. Germline assignment: CDR1 SGHVS and CDR2 FQNEAQ.

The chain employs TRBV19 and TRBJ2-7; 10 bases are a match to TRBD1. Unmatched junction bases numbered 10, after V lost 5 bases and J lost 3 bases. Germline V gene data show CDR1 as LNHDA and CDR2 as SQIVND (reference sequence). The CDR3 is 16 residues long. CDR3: CASSLGQGVSSYEQYF. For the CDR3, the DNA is TGTGCCAGTAGTCTCGGACAGGGGGTTAGTAGCTACGAGCAGTACTTC.

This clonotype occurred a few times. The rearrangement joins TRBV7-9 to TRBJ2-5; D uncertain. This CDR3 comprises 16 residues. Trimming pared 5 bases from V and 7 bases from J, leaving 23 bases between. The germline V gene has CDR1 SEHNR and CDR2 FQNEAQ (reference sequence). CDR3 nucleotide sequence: TGTGCCAGCAGCCCCGGATTCGACGGTCTATGGGGGACCCAGTACTTC. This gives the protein CASSPGFDGLWGTQYF.

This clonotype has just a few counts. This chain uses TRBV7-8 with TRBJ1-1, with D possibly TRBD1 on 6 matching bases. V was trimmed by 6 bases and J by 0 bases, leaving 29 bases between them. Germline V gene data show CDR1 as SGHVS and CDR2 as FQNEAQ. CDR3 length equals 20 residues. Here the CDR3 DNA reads TGTGCCAGCAGTTCGGCCCTAGCATTCGAGGCGGGGGGGCTGAACACTGAAGCTTTCTTT. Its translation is CASSSALAFEAGGLNTEAFF.

CDR3: CASSSDPGLAGRCLDTQYF. CDR3 DNA sequence: TGTGCCAGCAGTTCTGATCCGGGACTAGCGGGGCGCTGCTTAGATACGCAGTATTTT. V and J are TRBV12-3 or TRBV12-4 and TRBJ2-3; TRBD2 aligns across 13 bases. Trimming at V came to 4 bases and at J to 5 bases, leaving 15 bases not matched to a gene. CDR3 length: 19 residues.

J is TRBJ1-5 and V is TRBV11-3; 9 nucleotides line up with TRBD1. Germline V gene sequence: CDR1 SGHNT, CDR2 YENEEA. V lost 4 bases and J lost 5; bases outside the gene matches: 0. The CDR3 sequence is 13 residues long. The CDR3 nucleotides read TGTGCCAGCAGCTACAGGGGGCATCAGCCCCAGCATTTT. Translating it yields CASSYRGHQPQHF.

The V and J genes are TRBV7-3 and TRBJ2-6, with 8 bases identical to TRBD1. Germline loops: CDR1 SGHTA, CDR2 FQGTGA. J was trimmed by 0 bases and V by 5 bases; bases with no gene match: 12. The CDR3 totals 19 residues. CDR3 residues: CASSKPTGALTSGANVLTF. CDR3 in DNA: TGTGCCAGCAGCAAACCGACAGGGGCCCTGACCTCTGGGGCCAACGTCCTGACTTTC.

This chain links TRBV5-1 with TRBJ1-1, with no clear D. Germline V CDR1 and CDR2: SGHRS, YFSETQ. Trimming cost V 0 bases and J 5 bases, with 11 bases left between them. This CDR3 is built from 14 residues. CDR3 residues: CASSLAVGGTEAFF. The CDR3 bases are TGCGCCAGCAGCTTGGCCGTGGGTGGGACTGAAGCTTTCTTT.

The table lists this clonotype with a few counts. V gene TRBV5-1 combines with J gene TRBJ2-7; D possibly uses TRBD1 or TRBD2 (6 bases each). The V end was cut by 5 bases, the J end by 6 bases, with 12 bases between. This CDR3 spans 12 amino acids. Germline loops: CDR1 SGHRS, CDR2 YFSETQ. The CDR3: CASSKQGGEQYF. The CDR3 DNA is TGCGCCAGCAGTAAACAGGGAGGCGAGCAGTACTTC.

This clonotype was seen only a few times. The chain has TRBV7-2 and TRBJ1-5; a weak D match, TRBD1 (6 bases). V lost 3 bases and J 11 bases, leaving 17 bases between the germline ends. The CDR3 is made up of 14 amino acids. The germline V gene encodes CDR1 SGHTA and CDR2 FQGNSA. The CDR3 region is CASSLSPTGYTQHF. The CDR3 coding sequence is TGTGCCAGCAGCTTGTCCCCTACAGGGTATACCCAGCATTTT.

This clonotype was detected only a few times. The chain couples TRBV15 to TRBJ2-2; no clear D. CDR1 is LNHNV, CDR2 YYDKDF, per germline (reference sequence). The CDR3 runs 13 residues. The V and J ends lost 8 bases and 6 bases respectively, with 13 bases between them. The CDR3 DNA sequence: TGTGCCACCCAGAGGCCGGCGGCCGGGGAGCTGTTTTTT. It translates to CATQRPAAGELFF.

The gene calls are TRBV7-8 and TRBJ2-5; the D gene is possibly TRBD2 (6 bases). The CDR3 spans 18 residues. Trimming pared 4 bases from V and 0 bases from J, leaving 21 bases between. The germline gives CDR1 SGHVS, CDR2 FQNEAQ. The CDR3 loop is CASSSRGEAGKYQETQYF. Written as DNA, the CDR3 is TGTGCCAGCAGCTCCCGGGGTGAGGCGGGAAAATACCAAGAGACCCAGTACTTC.

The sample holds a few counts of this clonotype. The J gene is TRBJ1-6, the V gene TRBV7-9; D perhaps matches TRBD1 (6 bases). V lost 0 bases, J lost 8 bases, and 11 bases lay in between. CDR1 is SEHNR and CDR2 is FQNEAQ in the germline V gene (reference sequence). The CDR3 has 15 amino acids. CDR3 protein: CASSLARPGDSPLHF. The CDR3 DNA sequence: TGTGCCAGCAGCTTAGCGCGACCAGGGGATTCACCCCTCCACTTT.